This TCR beta chain originates from a study of blood T cell repertoires in COVID-19. TCRdb's copy holds only in-frame clones and misses some; the assay was immunoSEQ multiplex PCR. This table has some 300,000 clones, 89% appearing once. CDR3 length: 15 residues. The V segment lost 6 bases and the J segment 1 base; nucleotides outside the gene matches: 6. Germline CDR1 KGHSH, CDR2 LQKENI. A note on this clone: Other DNA sequences in the same sample also yield this CDR3.

The receptor's source is a woman aged 50 to 65 who had been exposed to COVID-19. The sequenced material came from PBMCs or T cells enriched from blood (not recorded which). The genes are TRBV18 and TRBJ2-7; TRBD1 agrees at 10 bases. The CDR3 is CASSPRDRGSYEQYF. The CDR3 DNA follows: TGTGCCAGCTCGCCCCGGGACAGGGGATCCTACGAGCAGTACTTC.